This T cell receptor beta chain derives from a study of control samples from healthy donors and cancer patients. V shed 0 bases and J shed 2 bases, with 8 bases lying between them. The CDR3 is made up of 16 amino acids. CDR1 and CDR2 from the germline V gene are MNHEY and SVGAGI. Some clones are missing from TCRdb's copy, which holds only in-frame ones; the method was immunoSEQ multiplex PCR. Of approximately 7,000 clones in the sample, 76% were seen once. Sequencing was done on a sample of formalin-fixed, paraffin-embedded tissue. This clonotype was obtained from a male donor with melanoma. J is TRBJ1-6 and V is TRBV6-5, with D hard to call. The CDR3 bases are TGTGCCAGCAGTTACTCTGCAGACACCTATAATTCACCCCTCCACTTT. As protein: CASSYSADTYNSPLHF.